This entry lists 4 T cell receptor beta chains sequenced from one sample in a study of T cells in Graves' hyperthyroidism and ophthalmopathy. Regions amplified from RNA transcripts were the TCR beta CDR3 regions. A set of HTBI primers served as the primers for a first-round RT-PCR of the TCR CDR3. Each CDR3 protein gets one entry after TCRdb re-called the multiplex PCR reads with MiXCR. The sample gives over 650,000 distinct CDR3 sequences, just under 45% of which show up once; roughly 7.2% is in the top ten. The sequenced sample was peripheral blood or thyroid tissue (not recorded which). All receptors come from an adult man with Graves' disease, either hyperthyroidism or ophthalmopathy (not recorded which).

This clonotype occurred a few times. The gene calls are TRBV20-1 and TRBJ2-7; D unresolved. The CDR3 totals 12 residues. The V gene's germline CDR1 is DFQATT and CDR2 SNEGSKA (reference sequence). With 2 bases removed from V and 3 bases from J, the gap between germline ends came to 8 bases. The CDR3 DNA follows: TGCAGTGCTAGATGGGGTCGCTACGAGCAGTACTTC. Translation: CSARWGRYEQYF.

This clonotype was detected a few times. The chain couples TRBV4-1 to TRBJ1-6; D is unresolved. The germline V gene has CDR1 MGHRA and CDR2 YSYEKL. The CDR3 runs to 12 residues. V lost 1 base and J 9 bases, leaving 4 bases between the germline ends. The CDR3 loop is CASSQVGSPLHF. Written as DNA, the CDR3 is TGCGCCAGCAGCCAAGTCGGTTCACCCCTCCACTTT.

The chain recombines TRBV11-2 with TRBJ2-7; D uncertain. Trimming left V 4 bases short and J 2 bases short, with 18 bases between. This CDR3 spans 16 amino acids. Per the germline V gene, CDR1 is SGHAT and CDR2 is FQNNGV. The CDR3 DNA reads as TGTGCCAGCAGCTACCCAATGAAGAGAGTAACCTACGAGCAGTACTTC. The encoded protein is CASSYPMKRVTYEQYF.

This chain uses TRBV6-6 with TRBJ2-2; D is unresolved. The germline CDR1 and CDR2 sequences are MNHNY and SVGAGI (reference sequence). The CDR3 runs to 14 residues. V lost 5 bases and J lost 3, with 10 bases in between. The CDR3 region is CASSATDHTGELFF. The CDR3 DNA follows: TGTGCCAGCAGTGCCACGGATCACACCGGGGAGCTGTTTTTT.